This TCR beta chain came from a study of blood T cells in healthy people across ages. Primed by a sample-barcoded 5' primer and a J-beta primer mix, a second PCR proceeded for about 6 to 11 cycles. MiXCR, applied by TCRdb to the 5' RACE reads, yields one record per CDR3 protein. Here the sample spans 1.5 million to 2 million distinct CDR3 sequences, roughly 49% being singletons. The V end lost 2 bases, the J end lost 4 bases, and 17 bases lay between the germline ends. The CDR3 is 16 amino acids. Germline V CDR1 and CDR2: MNHEY, SVGAGI. The rearrangement joins TRBV6-5 to TRBJ2-5; D may be TRBD1 or TRBD2 (6 bases each). This TCR came from a woman between 40 and 50 years old in good health. The specimen sequenced was blood. The CDR3 loop reads CASSYVGGPVLETQYF. CDR3 in DNA: TGTGCCAGCAGTTACGTAGGGGGGCCGGTACTAGAGACCCAGTACTTC.